This T cell receptor (beta chain) was profiled in a study of blood T cell repertoires in COVID-19. Germline V gene lookup returns CDR1 LNHDA and CDR2 SQIVND (reference sequence). The CDR3 length is 15 residues. V lost 6 bases, J lost 2 bases, and 15 bases lay in between. Profiling relied on immunoSEQ multiplex PCR, and the TCRdb table lists in-frame clones only, not all of them. There are around 49,000 clones in the sample; 80% to 90% occur only once, and around 2.1% lies in the top ten. This receptor was obtained from a human donor in a cohort sampled during active COVID-19. The rearrangement uses TRBV19 and TRBJ2-3, with TRBD2 as a possible D gene (6 bases). Input material: peripheral blood. The CDR3 DNA follows: TGTGCCAGTAGGCTACTCTCTAGCGTCACAGATACGCAGTATTTT. The encoded protein is CASRLLSSVTDTQYF.